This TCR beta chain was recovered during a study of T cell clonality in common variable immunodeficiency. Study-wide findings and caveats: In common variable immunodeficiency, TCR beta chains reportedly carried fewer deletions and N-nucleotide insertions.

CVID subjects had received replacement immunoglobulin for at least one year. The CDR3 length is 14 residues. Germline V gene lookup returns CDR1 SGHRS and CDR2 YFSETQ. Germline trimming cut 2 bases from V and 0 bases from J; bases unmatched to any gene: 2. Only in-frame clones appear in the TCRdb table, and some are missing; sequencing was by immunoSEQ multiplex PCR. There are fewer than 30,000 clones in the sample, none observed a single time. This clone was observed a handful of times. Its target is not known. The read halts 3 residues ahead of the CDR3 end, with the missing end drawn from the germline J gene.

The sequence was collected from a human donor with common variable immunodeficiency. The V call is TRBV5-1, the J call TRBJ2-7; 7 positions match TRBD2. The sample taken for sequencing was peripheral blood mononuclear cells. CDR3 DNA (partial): TGCGCCAGCAGCTTCCGCGGGGGCTCCTACGAG. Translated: CASSFRGGSYE. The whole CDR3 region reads CASSFRGGSYEQYF.